This entry lists 30 T cell receptor beta chains sequenced from one sample in a study of blood T cells in healthy people across ages. Then a second PCR, running roughly 7 to 11 cycles, was carried out with a sample-barcoded 5' primer and a J-beta primer mix. TCRdb reanalysed the 5' RACE reads using MiXCR and keeps one entry per CDR3 protein. The data hold fewer than 900,000 distinct CDR3 sequences, with 36% observed a single time. The sequencing input was blood. All receptors derive from a man aged 18 to 29 in good health.

V and J are TRBV2 and TRBJ2-7; either TRBD1 or TRBD2 may fit D (6 bases each). The CDR3 loop spans 16 amino acids. The germline V gene encodes CDR1 SNHLY and CDR2 FYNNEI. Trimming stripped 2 bases from V and 6 bases from J, with 20 bases between. Written as DNA, the CDR3 is TGTGCCAGCAGTGAAAGTAGGGGTCTAGGAGGGGGCGAGCAGTACTTC. Encoded protein: CASSESRGLGGGEQYF.

The sample holds a few counts of this clonotype. The CDR3 sequence: CASSPPGGALSNEQYF. The CDR3 nucleotides read TGTGCCAGCAGTCCGCCGGGGGGGGCGCTTTCTAATGAGCAGTACTTC. The chain employs TRBV12-3 or TRBV12-4 and TRBJ2-7, with 8 bases identical to TRBD2. This CDR3 is 16 amino acids long. The V segment lost 5 bases and the J segment 7 bases; nucleotides outside the gene matches: 16.

The chain joins TRBV6-6 to TRBJ1-1; D gene uncertain. Trimming shortened V by 7 bases and J by 1 base, and 13 bases separated the two germline ends. The germline CDR1 and CDR2 sequences are MNHNY and SVGAGI (reference sequence). The CDR3 extends over 14 amino acids. The CDR3 here is CASNQVSRNTEAFF. CDR3 coding DNA: TGTGCCAGCAACCAGGTGTCCCGGAACACTGAAGCTTTCTTT.

In its sample, this clonotype was seen a few times. The rearrangement joins TRBV25-1 to TRBJ1-1; no definite D call. From germline, CDR1 is MGHDK and CDR2 SYGVNS. The CDR3 is made up of 13 amino acids. Trimming removed 1 base from V and 2 bases from J, with 5 bases in between. CDR3 protein: CASSEWGNTEAFF. The CDR3, as DNA: TGTGCCAGCAGTGAATGGGGAAACACTGAAGCTTTCTTT.

V usage is TRBV5-1 and J usage is TRBJ1-4, with 9 bases aligning to TRBD1. Unmatched junction bases numbered 7, after V lost 5 bases and J lost 5 bases. Germline V gives CDR1 SGHRS, CDR2 YFSETQ. This CDR3 is built from 15 residues. The CDR3 reads CASRETGTGNEKLFF. CDR3 sequence (DNA): TGCGCCAGCAGGGAGACCGGGACAGGGAATGAAAAACTGTTTTTT.

In the case of this clonotype: A read error may produce the germline difference seen at one junction end. This rearrangement joins TRBV7-2 to TRBJ2-1, with 11 bases lining up with TRBD2. The CDR3 totals 15 residues. Germline lookup yields CDR1 SGHTA and CDR2 FQGNSA. The CDR3 loop is CASSLLAGGYKEQFF. The CDR3 DNA is TGTGCCAGCAGCTTACTAGCGGGGGGATACAAGGAGCAGTTCTTC.

A remark on this clonotype: Given a much more abundant clone one base away, this may be a read error. This chain connects TRBV20-1 to TRBJ1-2; tentatively, D is TRBD1 (5 bases). From germline, CDR1 is DFQATT and CDR2 SNEGSKA (reference sequence). The CDR3 has 14 amino acids. The CDR3 protein is CSASPPRGTGGCTF. The CDR3 nucleotides read TGCAGTGCTAGCCCCCCTAGGGGTACGGGTGGCTGCACCTTC.

There are a few counts of this clonotype. The J gene is TRBJ1-1, the V gene TRBV12-3 or TRBV12-4, with a possible D match to TRBD1 (5 bases). The V and J ends lost 4 bases and 1 base respectively, with 10 bases between them. The CDR3 runs to 14 residues. The CDR3 DNA sequence: TGTGCCAGCAGTTCCAATCAGGGGAACACTGAAGCTTTCTTT. Translated, it gives CASSSNQGNTEAFF.

This sequence joins TRBV29-1 and TRBJ1-2, with 7 nucleotides matching TRBD1. This CDR3 comprises 11 residues. V shed 2 bases, J shed 7 bases, and the junction held 1 base outside the gene matches. Looked up from germline, CDR1 is SQVTM and CDR2 is ANQGSEA. The CDR3 sequence is CSVEQGGGYTF. The CDR3 coding sequence is TGCAGCGTTGAACAGGGGGGTGGCTACACCTTC.

This clonotype showed up many times. The chain carries TRBV7-2 and TRBJ2-5; D remains unclear. V lost 5 bases and J 4 bases, leaving 8 bases between the germline ends. CDR3 length: 12 amino acids. The V gene's germline CDR1 is SGHTA and CDR2 FQGNSA. CDR3 in DNA: TGTGCCAGCAGCGCATTACGAGAGACCCAGTACTTC. It encodes CASSALRETQYF.

In its sample, this clonotype was seen a few times. The chain couples TRBV29-1 to TRBJ2-3; D is unresolved. Germline CDR1 reads SQVTM; CDR2 reads ANQGSEA. V shed 6 bases and J shed 0 bases, with 10 bases lying between them. The CDR3 loop spans 13 amino acids. CDR3 nucleotide sequence: TGCAGCGTGGACGTGGGTAGCACAGATACGCAGTATTTT. It codes for CSVDVGSTDTQYF.

Many counts were recorded for this clonotype. The chain carries TRBV4-3 and TRBJ2-5; D unclear. The CDR3 spans 15 residues. V gave up 0 bases and J gave up 4 bases, with 12 bases separating them. The germline V gene has CDR1 LGHNA and CDR2 YSLEER. CDR3 sequence: CASSQDVVDGETQYF. DNA of the CDR3: TGCGCCAGCAGCCAAGATGTCGTAGATGGAGAGACCCAGTACTTC.

There are a few counts of this clonotype. The rearrangement uses TRBV28 and TRBJ1-1; D is uncertain. Germline CDR1 and CDR2: MDHEN and SYDVKM. Trimming removed 5 bases from V and 4 bases from J, with 14 bases in between. The CDR3 is 14 amino acids. CDR3 region: CASSPEHSSTEAFF. The CDR3 nucleotides are TGTGCCAGCAGTCCCGAGCACAGCAGCACTGAAGCTTTCTTT.

The J gene is TRBJ2-1, the V gene TRBV7-8; 9 bases are a match to TRBD1. CDR3 size: 15 residues. V was pared by 6 bases and J by 6 bases, with 9 bases of the junction left unmatched. Germline CDR1 reads SGHVS; CDR2 reads FQNEAQ. DNA for the CDR3: TGTGCCAGCAGTCCCGGGACAGGGTTCGGCAATGAGCAGTTCTTC. Translation: CASSPGTGFGNEQFF.

Turning to this clonotype: At one end the junction does not follow the germline gene, possibly because of a read error. CDR3 sequence: CANSLDSRSGSTGELFF. CDR3 bases: TGTGCCAACAGCTTAGATAGTCGGTCAGGGAGTACCGGGGAGCTGTTTTTT. The rearrangement uses TRBV7-2 and TRBJ2-2, with D perhaps being TRBD1 or TRBD2 (5 bases each). This CDR3 is 17 amino acids long. Germline V gives CDR1 SGHTA, CDR2 FQGNSA.

The sample holds many counts of this clonotype. This rearrangement joins TRBV12-3 or TRBV12-4 to TRBJ1-2; TRBD1 matches at 9 bases. The CDR3 is 14 amino acids. J gave up 7 bases and V 3 bases, and 6 bases lay outside the gene matches. The CDR3 region has the DNA TGTGCCAGCAGTTTCGGACAGGGGCCTAGTGGCTACACCTTC. Its protein product is CASSFGQGPSGYTF.

Comment on this clonotype: This may be a read error: a much more frequent sequence differs by one nucleotide. CDR3 nucleotide sequence: TGTGCCAGCAGCCAAGATAGAGCGAATGAACTTCAGTACTTC. Protein product: CASSQDRANELQYF. The gene calls are TRBV4-2 and TRBJ2-4; D remains ambiguous. Between the trimmed V and J ends, which lost 0 bases and 11 bases, there was a span of 14 bases. The CDR3 extends over 14 amino acids. From germline, CDR1 is LGHNA and CDR2 YNFKEQ.

In this sample, this clonotype turned up a few times. The chain employs TRBV2 and TRBJ1-6, with 8 bases identical to TRBD1. Trimming removed 1 base from V and 7 bases from J; junction bases left unmatched: 3. The CDR3 is made up of 15 amino acids. CDR1 SNHLY and CDR2 FYNNEI come from the germline V gene. Here the CDR3 DNA reads TGTGCCAGCAGTGAAGACAGGGGGTTAAATTCACCCCTCCACTTT. Protein sequence: CASSEDRGLNSPLHF.

The chain has TRBV6-2 or TRBV6-3 and TRBJ2-1; 7 positions match TRBD1. The end of the DNA fits TRBJ2-7 better, so the J call may be wrong. The CDR3 runs to 16 residues. Per germline, CDR1 MNHEY and CDR2 SVGEGT. Here the CDR3 reads CASRGIQGSSYNEQYF. DNA of the CDR3: TGTGCCAGCAGAGGCATACAGGGGAGCTCCTACAATGAGCAGTACTTC.

This clonotype was detected a few times. The chain has TRBV12-3 or TRBV12-4 and TRBJ2-3; D is possibly TRBD1 (6 bases). V lost 6 bases, J lost 6 bases, and 10 bases lay in between. The CDR3 runs to 12 residues. The CDR3 DNA reads as TGTGCCAGCAGGGGGGCCGAGGATACGCAGTATTTT. Residues: CASRGAEDTQYF.

This clonotype has ten or more counts. The chain uses TRBV29-1 and TRBJ2-1; TRBD2 matches 12 bases. Germline trimming cut 6 bases from V and 7 bases from J; bases unmatched to any gene: 10. The CDR3 has 15 residues. Germline lookup yields CDR1 SQVTM and CDR2 ANQGSEA. CDR3 in amino acids: CSVEPSGGAKNEQFF. The CDR3 nucleotides read TGCAGCGTCGAACCTAGCGGGGGGGCCAAGAATGAGCAGTTCTTC.

This clonotype has just one count. Written as DNA, the CDR3 is TGCAGTGCTAGAGGGACAGGGGGCCTTACGAACTATGGCTACACCTTC. Translating it yields CSARGTGGLTNYGYTF. This rearrangement joins TRBV20-1 to TRBJ1-2; 11 bases match TRBD1. The CDR3 covers 16 residues. CDR1 is DFQATT, CDR2 SNEGSKA, per germline (reference sequence). V lost 1 base to trimming and J lost 2 bases; unmatched junction nucleotides: 6.

Regarding this clonotype: A read error may account for a junction end that differs from germline. J is TRBJ2-4 and V is TRBV4-3; 7 bases map to TRBD1. The CDR3 extends over 16 amino acids. The V gene's germline CDR1 is LGHNA and CDR2 YSLEER. The CDR3 nucleotides read TGCGCCAACAGCCAAGAATTGGGACAGTCCTACAATGAGCAGTACTTC. Amino acid sequence: CANSQELGQSYNEQYF.

The CDR3 sequence is CASSSSAEGRNIQYF. In DNA form, the CDR3 reads TGTGCCAGCAGTTCCTCGGCTGAGGGACGAAACATTCAGTACTTC. This sequence joins TRBV27 and TRBJ2-4; TRBD1 or TRBD2 may be the D gene (5 bases each). Germline values: CDR1 MNHEY, CDR2 SMNVEV (reference sequence). The CDR3 is 15 amino acids. V was cut by 4 bases and J by 6 bases, with 16 bases left in between.

This clonotype was found many times. As DNA, the CDR3 is TGCGCCAGCAGCACTCAGGGTACCAGACCGAGGAGGGGCTACACCTTC. The encoded protein is CASSTQGTRPRRGYTF. This sequence joins TRBV5-1 and TRBJ1-2, with a weak D call TRBD1 (5 bases). In germline, CDR1 is SGHRS, CDR2 YFSETQ. V lost 4 bases and J 8 bases, leaving 24 bases between the germline ends. The CDR3 contains 16 residues.

Notes on this clonotype: This sequence may be a read error, since a much larger clone differs from it by one base. The chain is built from TRBV12-3 or TRBV12-4 and TRBJ1-2; tentatively, D is TRBD1 (5 bases). V dropped 5 bases and J dropped 5 bases, with 12 bases sitting between them. The CDR3 extends over 13 amino acids. Here the CDR3 DNA reads TGTGCCAGCAGTGCCTACCAGGGATATGGCTACACCTTC. Protein product: CASSAYQGYGYTF.

The chain links TRBV11-2 to TRBJ1-1; D not resolved. Trimming took 1 base from V and 0 from J, leaving 6 bases between them. Germline values: CDR1 SGHAT, CDR2 FQNNGV. The CDR3 is 14 residues long. CDR3 protein: CASSLADLNTEAFF. For the CDR3, the DNA is TGTGCCAGCAGCTTAGCAGATTTGAACACTGAAGCTTTCTTT. The variable domain in full, completed from reference TRBV11-2 and TRBJ1-1, reads EAGVAQSPRYKIIEKRQSVAFWCNPISGHATLYWYQQILGQGPKLLIQFQNNGVVDDSQLPKDRFSAERLKGVDSTLKIQPAKLEDSAVYLCASSLADLNTEAFFGQGTRLTVV.

The chain links TRBV12-3 or TRBV12-4 to TRBJ1-2; TRBD1 is a possible D gene (5 bases). The CDR3 contains 13 residues. Trimming cost V 4 bases and J 4 bases, with 10 bases left between them. The CDR3 nucleotides read TGTGCCAGCAGTTCCCGACAGTTCTATGGCTACACCTTC. Its translation is CASSSRQFYGYTF.

This clonotype was detected only a few times. The chain is built from TRBV20-1 and TRBJ1-1; possible D gene TRBD1, 6 bases. This CDR3 contains 14 residues. Germline CDR1 is DFQATT and CDR2 is SNEGSKA (reference sequence). V lost 6 bases and J lost 0, with 14 bases in between. CDR3 protein: CSAGGAELNTEAFF. CDR3 in DNA: TGCAGTGCCGGGGGGGCAGAGCTGAACACTGAAGCTTTCTTT.

A remark on this clonotype: A much larger clone differs by one base, so this may be a read error. This rearrangement joins TRBV29-1 to TRBJ1-2; D unresolved. The length of the CDR3 is 17 residues. The germline V and J ends were trimmed by 1 base and 3 bases, with 21 bases remaining between them. The germline CDR1 and CDR2 sequences are SQVTM and ANQGSEA. The CDR3 DNA sequence: TGCAGCGTTGAAGGCCGGGCCGCTGATGACACATACTATGGCTACACCTTC. It specifies CSVEGRAADDTYYGYTF. The complete variable domain, with remaining parts taken from reference TRBV29-1 and TRBJ1-2, reads SAVISQKPSRDICQRGTSLTIQCQVDSQVTMMFWYRQQPGQSLTLIATANQGSEATYESGFVIDKFPISRPNLTFSTLTVSNMSPEDSSIYLCSVEGRAADDTYYGYTFGSGTRLTVV.